This entry features one T cell receptor beta chain sequence. The data stem from a study of blood T cell repertoires in COVID-19. At the level of the study: The samples span acute and convalescent COVID-19 from the United States, Italy and Spain.

Participants were aged roughly 18 to 89 years from around 26 US areas. Clinical history reported by participants formed the basis on which cohorts were assigned. Two negative PCRs, clearance, or symptom resolution were required of recovered Cohort 3 donors. Clones were read by immunoSEQ multiplex PCR, and TCRdb kept only the in-frame ones, dropping some. In the table there are 100,000 to 150,000 clones, approximately 86% of which are singletons. The CDR3 runs to 16 residues. Trimming took 7 bases from V and 0 from J, leaving 19 bases between them. The germline gives CDR1 SNHLY, CDR2 FYNNEI. V is TRBV2 and J is TRBJ2-7; D may be TRBD2 (5 bases). Sequenced input: PBMCs or T cells enriched from blood (not recorded which). This clonotype was obtained from a woman between 50 and 59 years old who had recovered from COVID-19. For the CDR3, the DNA is TGTGCCAGCATTAGTATCCGTCGAGGGAGCTCCTACGAGCAGTACTTC. Translated, it gives CASISIRRGSSYEQYF.